One and the same sample provided the 23 T cell receptor beta chains below, sequenced in a study of identical twins. MiXCR was run by TCRdb on the 5' RACE reads, yielding one entry per CDR3 protein. The sample consists of about 1.7 million distinct CDR3 sequences, less than 35% of them appearing once. The specimen was cord blood. Receptors originate from a newborn girl in good health.

The chain recombines TRBV7-9 with TRBJ2-4; TRBD1 aligns across 8 bases. The CDR3 runs to 14 residues. V was clipped by 3 bases and J by 8 bases; unmatched bases: 6. Germline V gene sequence: CDR1 SEHNR, CDR2 FQNEAQ (reference sequence). CDR3 coding DNA: TGTGCCAGCAGCTTGACAGGGGCAACGGACATTCAGTACTTC. This sequence encodes CASSLTGATDIQYF. Supplemented by reference TRBV7-9 and TRBJ2-4, the full variable domain reads DTGVSQNPRHKITKRGQNVTFRCDPISEHNRLYWYRQTLGQGPEFLTYFQNEAQLEKSRLLSDRFSAERPKGSFSTLEIQRTEQGDSAMYLCASSLTGATDIQYFGAGTRLSVL.

The table lists this clonotype with a few counts. The chain recombines TRBV12-3 or TRBV12-4 with TRBJ1-6; D is perhaps TRBD1 (5 bases). The V end was cut by 6 bases, the J end by 14 bases, with 20 bases between. This CDR3 has 14 residues. The CDR3, as DNA: TGTGCCAGCAGCCTCGAAGAAGGGGTTTTGTCCCTCCACTTT. Translating it yields CASSLEEGVLSLHF.

The DNA for the CDR3 is TGTGCCAGCAGTACCCGGGACGTCCCAAACTATGGCTACACCTTC. Its protein is CASSTRDVPNYGYTF. V is TRBV2 and J is TRBJ1-2; D may be TRBD1 (5 bases). CDR1 is SNHLY, CDR2 FYNNEI, per germline. This CDR3 is 15 amino acids long. V lost 5 bases and J lost 2, with 15 bases in between. The variable domain in full, with the rest retrieved from reference TRBV2 and TRBJ1-2, is EPEVTQTPSHQVTQMGQEVILRCVPISNHLYFYWYRQILGQKVEFLVSFYNNEISEKSEIFDDQFSVERPDGSNFTLKIRSTKLEDSAMYFCASSTRDVPNYGYTFGSGTRLTVV.

A few counts support this clonotype. The genes are TRBV28 and TRBJ2-1; 10 bases are shared with TRBD1. CDR1 is MDHEN and CDR2 is SYDVKM in the germline V gene. The CDR3 length is 14 residues. V was clipped by 1 base and J by 9 bases; unmatched bases: 3. The CDR3 nucleotides are TGTGCCAGCAGTTTATCGGGACAGGGGACTGAGCAGTTCTTC. This encodes CASSLSGQGTEQFF.

This clonotype has more than one count but fewer than ten. The chain recombines TRBV29-1 with TRBJ2-5; TRBD2 matches 7 bases. Losses at the gene ends were 4 bases for V and 7 bases for J; bases not matched to a gene: 9. Germline CDR1 SQVTM, CDR2 ANQGSEA. The CDR3 is made up of 13 amino acids. In DNA, the CDR3 is TGCAGCGTTGCAAAGCGGGGTCGGGGGACCCAGTACTTC. Translated: CSVAKRGRGTQYF. The full variable domain, with the rest looked up from reference TRBV29-1 and TRBJ2-5, is SAVISQKPSRDICQRGTSLTIQCQVDSQVTMMFWYRQQPGQSLTLIATANQGSEATYESGFVIDKFPISRPNLTFSTLTVSNMSPEDSSIYLCSVAKRGRGTQYFGPGTRLLVL.

This clonotype was counted between two and nine times. This chain links TRBV6-2 or TRBV6-3 with TRBJ2-1, with 13 positions matching TRBD2. The better agreement between TRBJ2-7 and the DNA end casts doubt on the J call. Germline assignment: CDR1 MNHEY and CDR2 SVGEGT. The CDR3 sequence is 15 residues long. For the CDR3, the DNA is TGTGCCAGCAGACGACTAGCGGGGGGATACAATGAGCAGTACTTC. This sequence encodes CASRRLAGGYNEQYF.

The chain combines TRBV20-1 with TRBJ2-3; 9 nucleotides agree with TRBD2. The CDR3 totals 14 residues. The V gene end was trimmed by 5 bases and the J gene end by 2 bases; junction bases not matched to a gene: 5. Germline CDR1 is DFQATT and CDR2 is SNEGSKA (reference sequence). CDR3 DNA: TGCAGTGCTTATCTAGCGGGGCACACAGATACGCAGTATTTT. Translating it yields CSAYLAGHTDTQYF.

V is TRBV6-6 and J is TRBJ1-5; no clear D. V shed 2 bases and J shed 0 bases, with 11 bases lying between them. Per germline, CDR1 MNHNY and CDR2 SVGAGI (reference sequence). CDR3 size: 16 residues. The CDR3 sequence: CASSYGYRNSNQPQHF. DNA for the CDR3: TGTGCCAGCAGTTACGGGTACAGAAATAGCAATCAGCCCCAGCATTTT.

Many counts were recorded for this clonotype. V and J are TRBV7-9 and TRBJ1-2; D gene unclear. The germline V gene encodes CDR1 SEHNR and CDR2 FQNEAQ (reference sequence). Trimming removed 0 bases from V and 4 bases from J, with 9 bases in between. The CDR3 sequence is 14 residues long. The CDR3 spells CASSLALGLYGYTF. The CDR3 DNA sequence: TGTGCCAGCAGCTTAGCGTTGGGCCTCTATGGCTACACCTTC.

This clonotype was observed a few times. The chain recombines TRBV10-3 with TRBJ2-6; 8 bases are shared with TRBD1. V trimming: 4 bases; J trimming: 4 bases; junction bases outside the gene matches: 0. This CDR3 is built from 14 residues. Germline CDR1 and CDR2: ENHRY and SYGVKD. The CDR3 loop is CAISGTGGANVLTF. The CDR3 bases are TGTGCCATCAGTGGGACAGGGGGGGCCAACGTCCTGACTTTC.

The rearrangement joins TRBV10-3 to TRBJ2-5, with 9 bases lining up with TRBD2. Trimming took 11 bases from V and 4 from J; bases not matched to a gene: 8. The CDR3 has 13 amino acids. Germline V CDR1 and CDR2: ENHRY, SYGVKD. In DNA, the CDR3 is TGTGCCGCAGGGCCACTAGCGGGAGAGACCCAGTACTTC. Encoded protein: CAAGPLAGETQYF.

The J gene is TRBJ1-3, the V gene TRBV4-2; D call uncertain. Germline values: CDR1 LGHNA, CDR2 YNFKEQ. V was cut by 2 bases and J by 0 bases, with 8 bases left in between. The CDR3 is 15 residues long. Here the CDR3 reads CASSQLLPSGNTIYF. The DNA of the CDR3 is TGTGCCAGCAGCCAACTTCTACCCTCTGGAAACACCATATATTTT.

This clonotype was counted many times. The rearrangement joins TRBV3-1 to TRBJ2-7; D gene unclear. CDR3 length equals 14 residues. The V end lost 4 bases, the J end lost 2 bases, and 12 bases lay between the germline ends. CDR1 LGHDT and CDR2 YNNKEL come from the germline V gene (reference sequence). CDR3 region: CASSPGVGTYEQYF. The DNA of the CDR3 is TGTGCCAGCAGCCCAGGTGTAGGAACCTACGAGCAGTACTTC.

This chain joins TRBV5-5 and TRBJ2-2; no clear D. Germline CDR1 is SGHKS and CDR2 is YYEKEE (reference sequence). V lost 4 bases, J lost 0 bases, and 13 bases lay in between. CDR3 length: 16 amino acids. The CDR3 coding sequence is TGTGCCAGCAGCCCGCAACAGAATACGAACACCGGGGAGCTGTTTTTT. Protein sequence: CASSPQQNTNTGELFF.

On this clonotype itself: The junction and the germline gene differ at one end; a read error may be behind it. The CDR3 DNA follows: TGTGCAAGCAGCTTGAGGACAGTCATAAATCAGCCCCAGCATTTT. It codes for CASSLRTVINQPQHF. V gene TRBV5-8 combines with J gene TRBJ1-5; a weak D match, TRBD1 (6 bases). This CDR3 comprises 15 residues. Germline values: CDR1 SGHTS, CDR2 YDEGEE. Full variable domain (missing parts from reference TRBV5-8 and TRBJ1-5): EAGVTQSPTHLIKTRGQQATLRCSPISGHTSVYWYQQALGLGLQFLLWYDEGEERNRGNFPPRFSGRQFPNYSSELNVNALELEDSALYLCASSLRTVINQPQHFGDGTRLSIL.

This clonotype was seen ten or more times. The V call is TRBV12-3 or TRBV12-4, the J call TRBJ2-1; TRBD1 matches at 8 bases. The CDR3 spans 15 residues. V dropped 5 bases and J dropped 4; count of bases not matched to a gene: 7. The CDR3 DNA reads as TGTGCCAGCAGTCTCGACAGGGGCCGATACAATGAGCAGTTCTTC. Translation: CASSLDRGRYNEQFF.

The genes are TRBV12-3 or TRBV12-4 and TRBJ2-1, with TRBD1 identical over 9 bases. V was pared by 6 bases and J by 7 bases, with 10 bases of the junction left unmatched. This CDR3 has 15 residues. CDR3 protein: CASRLKGQGANEQFF. The CDR3, as DNA: TGTGCCAGCAGACTAAAGGGACAGGGAGCGAATGAGCAGTTCTTC.

This clonotype came up a few times. The chain joins TRBV5-1 to TRBJ1-4, with TRBD1 identical over 7 bases. CDR3 length: 15 amino acids. The junction had 12 bases not matched to a gene; V was cut back by 3 bases and J by 10 bases. The germline V gene has CDR1 SGHRS and CDR2 YFSETQ. CDR3 sequence reads: CASSWDSPRIGKLFF. The CDR3 DNA sequence: TGCGCCAGCAGCTGGGACAGTCCCCGGATCGGAAAACTGTTTTTT.

Ten or more counts support this clonotype. The chain combines TRBV6-5 with TRBJ2-7; 12 positions agree with TRBD2. V shed 0 bases, J shed 4 bases, and the junction held 4 bases outside the gene matches. There are 16 residues in the CDR3. The germline V gene has CDR1 MNHEY and CDR2 SVGAGI. CDR3 bases: TGTGCCAGCAGTTACTCCCGACTAGCGGGAGCTTACGAGCAGTACTTC. Encoded protein: CASSYSRLAGAYEQYF.

This clonotype was counted only a few times. The V and J genes are TRBV10-3 and TRBJ2-4, with TRBD1 as a possible D gene (5 bases). The germline V and J ends were trimmed by 3 bases and 0 bases, with 12 bases remaining between them. The CDR3 length is 16 residues. CDR1 is ENHRY, CDR2 SYGVKD, per germline. The CDR3, as DNA: TGTGCCATCAGTGATACAAGGGGTCTAGCCAAAAACATTCAGTACTTC. It specifies CAISDTRGLAKNIQYF.

This clonotype came up a few times. The chain employs TRBV14 and TRBJ2-4; the match to TRBD2 covers 11 bases. Losses at the gene ends were 3 bases for V and 14 bases for J; bases not matched to a gene: 6. CDR3 length: 13 residues. The germline CDR1 and CDR2 sequences are SGHDN and FVKESK. CDR3 sequence: CASSHAPSGRKYF. The CDR3 DNA reads TGTGCCAGCAGCCACGCTCCTAGCGGGAGGAAGTACTTC.

The CDR3 bases are TGCAGCGTCTCCGGGACCTACGAGCAGTACTTC. This sequence encodes CSVSGTYEQYF. The J gene is TRBJ2-7, the V gene TRBV29-1; possibly TRBD2 for D (5 bases). Trimming took off 6 bases at V and 2 bases at J, with 8 bases between the two ends. Looked up from germline, CDR1 is SQVTM and CDR2 is ANQGSEA. The CDR3 runs 11 residues.

This clonotype was counted between two and nine times. This sequence joins TRBV15 and TRBJ1-5; a weak D match, TRBD1 (5 bases). The germline V gene encodes CDR1 LNHNV and CDR2 YYDKDF (reference sequence). The V and J ends lost 1 base and 5 bases respectively, with 18 bases between them. This CDR3 region has 17 residues. The CDR3 reads CATSRAGRDLGDQPQHF. In nucleotides, the CDR3 is TGTGCCACCAGCAGAGCGGGGCGGGATTTAGGCGATCAGCCCCAGCATTTT.